Following are 8 T cell receptor beta chains from one sample sequenced in a study of T cell clones after liver transplantation. Produced via immunoSEQ multiplex PCR; TCRdb's table is partial and in-frame only. The sample carries 65,000 to 95,000 clones, about four fifths recorded once. The specimen was CD4+ T cells from blood, collected before liver transplant. The receptors come from a human donor who received a liver transplant.

V and J are TRBV7-3 and TRBJ2-1, with 8 nucleotides matching TRBD2. The CDR3 runs to 16 residues. The V gene end was trimmed by 3 bases and the J gene end by 4 bases; junction bases not matched to a gene: 8. The V gene's germline CDR1 is SGHTA and CDR2 FQGTGA. CDR3 DNA sequence: TGTGCCAGCAGCTTCAACCCAACTAGCGGTTACAATGAGCAGTTCTTC. This codes for CASSFNPTSGYNEQFF.

The chain employs TRBV14 and TRBJ2-7; TRBD2 matches 10 bases. Trimming cost V 5 bases and J 0 bases; bases outside gene matches: 4. Germline V CDR1 and CDR2: SGHDN, FVKESK. The CDR3 spans 15 residues. CDR3 DNA: TGTGCCAGCAGCGCCCGACTAGCGGGCTCCTACGAGCAGTACTTC. Protein sequence: CASSARLAGSYEQYF. Full variable domain (missing parts from reference TRBV14 and TRBJ2-7): EAGVTQFPSHSVIEKGQTVTLRCDPISGHDNLYWYRRVMGKEIKFLLHFVKESKQDESGMPNNRFLAERTGGTYSTLKVQPAELEDSGVYFCASSARLAGSYEQYFGPGTRLTVT.

This clone has a handful of counts. The V call is TRBV5-1, the J call TRBJ2-1, with D perhaps matching TRBD1 or TRBD2 (6 bases each). Deletions cut 3 bases from V and 8 bases from J, with 9 bases between. The CDR3 extends over 12 amino acids. The germline CDR1 and CDR2 sequences are SGHRS and YFSETQ. CDR3 amino acids: CASSYRDYEQFF. CDR3 sequence (DNA): TGCGCCAGCAGCTACAGGGACTATGAGCAGTTCTTC.

This clone was picked up one time. This sequence joins TRBV15 and TRBJ1-1; a weak D match, TRBD1 (6 bases). The V gene lost 5 bases and the J gene lost 5 bases, with 21 bases spanning the gap. Germline CDR1 is LNHNV and CDR2 is YYDKDF (reference sequence). The CDR3 covers 16 residues. CDR3 loop: CATSPGRGRRGTEAFF. The CDR3 DNA is TGTGCCACCAGCCCCGGGAGGGGTCGTAGGGGGACTGAAGCTTTCTTT. Full variable domain (remainder filled in from reference TRBV15 and TRBJ1-1): DAMVIQNPRYQVTQFGKPVTLSCSQTLNHNVMYWYQQKSSQAPKLLFHYYDKDFNNEADTPDNFQSRRPNTSFCFLDIRSPGLGDTAMYLCATSPGRGRRGTEAFFGQGTRLTVV.

This chain links TRBV6-5 with TRBJ2-4; 8 bases align to TRBD2. Germline CDR1 reads MNHEY; CDR2 reads SVGAGI. This CDR3 comprises 14 residues. The trim removed 7 bases at V and 7 bases at J, leaving 9 bases unmatched. The CDR3, as DNA: TGTGCCAGCATGCGAGCGGGAGACGGGAACATTCAGTACTTC. Amino acids: CASMRAGDGNIQYF.

The chain carries TRBV11-1 and TRBJ2-2, with 8 bases aligning to TRBD1. This CDR3 spans 15 amino acids. The germline CDR1 and CDR2 sequences are SGHAT and FQDESV (reference sequence). Losses at the gene ends were 5 bases for V and 7 bases for J; bases not matched to a gene: 9. This CDR3 reads CASSGLGQGNGELFF. The CDR3, as DNA: TGTGCCAGCAGCGGCCTTGGACAGGGAAACGGGGAGCTGTTTTTT.

The genes are TRBV6-5 and TRBJ2-7; 7 positions match TRBD1. Trimming removed 1 base from V and 7 bases from J; junction bases left unmatched: 1. Per germline, CDR1 MNHEY and CDR2 SVGAGI. The CDR3 spans 12 residues. The CDR3 DNA reads TGTGCCAGCAGTTACTACAGGGGTGAGCAGTACTTC. It specifies CASSYYRGEQYF.

J is TRBJ2-1 and V is TRBV9; D gene uncertain. From germline, CDR1 is SGDLS and CDR2 YYNGEE. CDR3 length equals 15 residues. V shed 0 bases and J shed 2 bases, with 9 bases lying between them. The CDR3 protein is CASSVGRQTYNEQFF. The DNA for the CDR3 is TGTGCCAGCAGCGTAGGACGACAAACCTACAATGAGCAGTTCTTC.